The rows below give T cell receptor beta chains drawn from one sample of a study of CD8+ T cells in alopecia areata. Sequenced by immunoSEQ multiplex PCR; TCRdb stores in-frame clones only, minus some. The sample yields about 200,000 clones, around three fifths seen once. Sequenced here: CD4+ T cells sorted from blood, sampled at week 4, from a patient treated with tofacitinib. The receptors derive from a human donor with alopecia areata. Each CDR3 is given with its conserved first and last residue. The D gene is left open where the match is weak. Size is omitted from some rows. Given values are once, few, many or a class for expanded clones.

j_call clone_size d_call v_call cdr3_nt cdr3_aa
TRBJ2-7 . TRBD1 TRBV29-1 TGCAGCGTTCGCCGGACAGGGGGTCTTTTTGAGCAGTACTTC CSVRRTGGLFEQYF
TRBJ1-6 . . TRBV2 TGTGCCAGCAAGGTCCGTTATTCACCCCTCCACTTT CASKVRYSPLHF
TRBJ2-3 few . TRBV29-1 TGCAGCGTTGAACGGCGAACTAGCACAGATACGCAGTATTTT CSVERRTSTDTQYF
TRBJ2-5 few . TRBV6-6 TGTGCCAGCAGCCCCGGGGGCGAGACCCAGTACTTC CASSPGGETQYF
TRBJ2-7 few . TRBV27 TGTGCCAGCAGTTTATCGGACGGACCCTACGAGCAGTACTTC CASSLSDGPYEQYF
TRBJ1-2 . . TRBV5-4 TGTGCCAGCAGCGCACGCAGGGGAGGCGATGGCTACACCTTC CASSARRGGDGYTF
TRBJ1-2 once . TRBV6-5 TGTGCCAGCATCGGGGGGCTGGCCTATGGCTACACCTTC CASIGGLAYGYTF
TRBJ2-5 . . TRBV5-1 TGCGCCAGCAGGTTACAGGACGCACAAGAGACCCAGTACTTC CASRLQDAQETQYF
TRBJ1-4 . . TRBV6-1 TGTGCCAGCAGTGAAGCGCTTCCGGTGACTAATGAAAAACTGTTTTTT CASSEALPVTNEKLFF
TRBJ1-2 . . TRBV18 TGTGCCAGCTCACCCGACGCGGACGCAGTCTATGGCTACACCTTC CASSPDADAVYGYTF
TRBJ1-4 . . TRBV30 TGTGCCTGGTCGGATCAACGCGAAGGAAAACTGTTTTTT CAWSDQREGKLFF
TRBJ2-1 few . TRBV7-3 TGTGCCAGCAGCCCACCCGGGAGCTACAATGAGCAGTTCTTC CASSPPGSYNEQFF
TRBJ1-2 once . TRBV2 TGTGCCAGCAGGGCCGGTCAGGTTTCCTATGGCTACACCTTC CASRAGQVSYGYTF
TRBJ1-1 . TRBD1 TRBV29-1 TGCAGCGTCGAACAGGGGACGAACACTGAAGCTTTCTTT CSVEQGTNTEAFF
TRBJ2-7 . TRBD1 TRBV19 TGTGCCAGTAGTACGGACAGGTTCTCCTACGAGCAGTACTTC CASSTDRFSYEQYF
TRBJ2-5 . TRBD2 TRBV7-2 TGTGCCAGCAGCCGGGGGGTGGAGGAGACCCAGTACTTC CASSRGVEETQYF
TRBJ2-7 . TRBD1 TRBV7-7 TGTGCTAGCAGCCTCCGACGGGGACAGGACTCCTACGAGCAGTACTTC CASSLRRGQDSYEQYF
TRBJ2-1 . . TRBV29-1 TGCAGCGCCAAAGGGGGACGGTACAATGAGCAGTTCTTC CSAKGGRYNEQFF
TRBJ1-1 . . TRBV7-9 TGTGCCAGCAGGGCAGGGGCCACTGAAGCTTTCTTT CASRAGATEAFF
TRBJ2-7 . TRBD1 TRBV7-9 TGTGCCAGCAGCTTTTCCGGGACAGGGGGCCGAGGGGAGCAGTACTTC CASSFSGTGGRGEQYF
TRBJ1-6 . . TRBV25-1 TGTGCCAGCAGGTTAGGAAATTCACCCCTCCACTTT CASRLGNSPLHF
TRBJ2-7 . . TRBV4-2 TGTGCCAGCAGCCGACAGGGCGGGGGAACCTCCTACGAGCAGTACTTC CASSRQGGGTSYEQYF
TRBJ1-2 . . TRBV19 TGTGCCAGTAGTCGACAGTCGAAAGCTGCTGGCTACACCTTC CASSRQSKAAGYTF
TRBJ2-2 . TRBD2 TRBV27 TGTGCCAGCAGAGCGGGGGGGCCCGGGGAGCTGTTTTTT CASRAGGPGELFF
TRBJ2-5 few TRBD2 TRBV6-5 TGTGCCAGCAGCAGATGGGGGGGAGAGACCCAGTACTTC CASSRWGGETQYF
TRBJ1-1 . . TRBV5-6 TGTGCCAGCGGCCGAAGTAACACTGAAGCTTTCTTT CASGRSNTEAFF
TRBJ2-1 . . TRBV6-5 TGTGCCAGCAGTTACTCTCCCAGATCCTCGAATGAGCAGTTCTTC CASSYSPRSSNEQFF
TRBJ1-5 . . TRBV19 TGTGCCAGTAGTATCTCCGGGAATCAGCCCCAGCATTTT CASSISGNQPQHF
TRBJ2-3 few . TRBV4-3 TGCGCCAGCAGCCAAGATTGGGCGGGTATGGGTCAAGGTACGCAGTATTTT CASSQDWAGMGQGTQYF
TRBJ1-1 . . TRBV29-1 TGCAGCGTTTGGGTGGGGAGCACTGAAGCTTTCTTT CSVWVGSTEAFF
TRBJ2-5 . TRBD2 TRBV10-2 TGCGCCAGCAGGGCGGGGGGGGTAGCGGAGATGCAAGAGACCCAGTACTTC CASRAGGVAEMQETQYF
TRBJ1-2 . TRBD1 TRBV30 TGTGCCAGGACAGGGGATGACTATGGCTACACCTTC CARTGDDYGYTF
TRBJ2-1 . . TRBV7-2 TGTGCCAGCAGCTCCCTGATGCCGGATGAGCAGTTCTTC CASSSLMPDEQFF
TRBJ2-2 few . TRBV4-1 TGCGCCAGCAGCCAAGGCTTGCGGGGAACCGGGGAGCTGTTTTTT CASSQGLRGTGELFF
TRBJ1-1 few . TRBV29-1 TGCAGCGTTGAAAAACAGCGCACTGAAGCTTTCTTT CSVEKQRTEAFF
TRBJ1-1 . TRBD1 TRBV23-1 TGCGCCAGCAGTCGAACAGGGGGCGCGAGCCCTGAAGCTTTCTTT CASSRTGGASPEAFF
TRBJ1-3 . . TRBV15 TGTGCCACCAGCAGGTCATCCCACCAGGGAAGTGGAAACACCATATATTTT CATSRSSHQGSGNTIYF
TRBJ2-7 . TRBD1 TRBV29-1 TGCAGCGTTCGACAGGGCGCCTACGAGCAGTACTTC CSVRQGAYEQYF
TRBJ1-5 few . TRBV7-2 TGTGCCAGCAGCCCACAGACAGTCCGGGTGCCCCAGCATTTT CASSPQTVRVPQHF
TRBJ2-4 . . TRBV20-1 TGCAGTGCTAAAGGACCTATTCAGTACTTC CSAKGPIQYF